These 26 T cell receptor beta chains came from one sample sequenced in a study of blood T cell repertoires in COVID-19. Some clones are missing from TCRdb's copy, which holds only in-frame ones; the method was immunoSEQ multiplex PCR. This sample has under 250,000 clones; approximately 90% occur once, and the top ten carry under 5.5%. Sequencing used peripheral blood. Receptors were obtained from a woman aged 40 to 49 with acute or convalescent COVID-19.

The chain joins TRBV6-5 to TRBJ1-1, with a possible D match to TRBD1 (6 bases). Germline lookup yields CDR1 MNHEY and CDR2 SVGAGI. CDR3 length: 15 residues. Trimming stripped 7 bases from V and 0 bases from J, with 15 bases between. The CDR3 DNA sequence: TGTGCCAGCACCGCGGGAGGGGGAGTGAACACTGAAGCTTTCTTT. Translating gives CASTAGGGVNTEAFF.

This rearrangement joins TRBV25-1 to TRBJ2-3, with D possibly being TRBD1 (6 bases). Deletions cut 2 bases from V and 2 bases from J, with 11 bases between. The length of the CDR3 is 15 residues. Looked up from germline, CDR1 is MGHDK and CDR2 is SYGVNS. The CDR3 region has the DNA TGTGCCAGCAGTGAAGTAGGGGACAACACAGATACGCAGTATTTT. Amino acid sequence: CASSEVGDNTDTQYF.

The V call is TRBV10-3, the J call TRBJ2-7; 9 bases fit TRBD2. Unmatched junction bases numbered 6, after V lost 8 bases and J lost 4 bases. The CDR3 covers 13 residues. CDR1 is ENHRY, CDR2 SYGVKD, per germline. CDR3 sequence: CAIGRGGGYEQYV. CDR3 coding DNA: TGTGCCATCGGGCGGGGGGGCGGTTACGAGCAGTACGTC.

This clone was detected once. The chain employs TRBV25-1 and TRBJ1-1, with D hard to call. Trimming pared 7 bases from V and 1 base from J, leaving 13 bases between. The CDR3 loop spans 14 amino acids. Per germline, CDR1 MGHDK and CDR2 SYGVNS. The CDR3 protein is CASTPMGRNTEAFF. The CDR3 DNA is TGTGCCAGCACCCCTATGGGCAGGAACACTGAAGCTTTCTTT.

The V gene is TRBV27, the J gene TRBJ2-2, with D maybe TRBD2 (6 bases). Per germline, CDR1 MNHEY and CDR2 SMNVEV (reference sequence). CDR3 size: 14 residues. V gave up 2 bases and J gave up 6 bases, with 10 bases separating them. CDR3 in amino acids: CASSLNRGSGELFF. DNA of the CDR3: TGTGCCAGCAGTTTAAATCGGGGGTCCGGGGAGCTGTTTTTT.

This rearrangement joins TRBV3-1 (or the pseudogene TRBV3-2) to TRBJ1-5; weak D call: TRBD1 (6 bases). This CDR3 contains 15 residues. V lost 2 bases, J lost 7 bases, and 15 bases lay in between. Germline V gene sequence: CDR1 LGHDT, CDR2 YNNKEL (reference sequence). The CDR3 sequence is CASSQSAGAGQPQHF. CDR3 DNA: TGTGCCAGCAGCCAATCGGCAGGGGCCGGACAGCCCCAGCATTTT.

The chain has TRBV5-6 and TRBJ2-1; D is possibly TRBD2 (6 bases). The CDR3 is 15 residues long. CDR1 is SGHDT and CDR2 is YYEEEE in the germline V gene. The V end was cut by 4 bases, the J end by 4 bases, with 15 bases between. This chain's CDR3 is CASSPAGGGYNEQFF. The DNA of the CDR3 is TGTGCCAGCAGCCCGGCCGGGGGAGGTTACAATGAGCAGTTCTTC.

This chain links TRBV9 with TRBJ2-2; D ambiguous. The CDR3 contains 13 residues. Germline V gene lookup returns CDR1 SGDLS and CDR2 YYNGEE. Trimming left V 0 bases short and J 6 bases short, with 6 bases between. In nucleotides, the CDR3 is TGTGCCAGCAGCGTAGCACGGTCCGGGGAGCTGTTTTTT. As protein: CASSVARSGELFF. The variable domain in full, completed from reference TRBV9 and TRBJ2-2, reads DSGVTQTPKHLITATGQRVTLRCSPRSGDLSVYWYQQSLDQGLQFLIQYYNGEERAKGNILERFSAQQFPDLHSELNLSSLELGDSALYFCASSVARSGELFFGEGSRLTVL.

The DNA for the CDR3 is TGTGCCAGCAGCTTAGGGGGGGTAGTGAACACTGAAGCTTTCTTT. Its translation is CASSLGGVVNTEAFF. This chain links TRBV11-2 with TRBJ1-1, with D possibly TRBD1 on 5 matching bases. Germline V CDR1 and CDR2: SGHAT, FQNNGV. This CDR3 contains 15 residues. V gave up 1 base and J gave up 0 bases, with 9 bases separating them.

The rearrangement uses TRBV3-1 (or the pseudogene TRBV3-2) and TRBJ2-5; the D gene is possibly TRBD2 (6 bases). The germline gives CDR1 LGHDT, CDR2 YNNKEL (reference sequence). Trimming took 1 base from V and 1 from J, leaving 7 bases between them. This CDR3 spans 14 amino acids. CDR3 DNA: TGTGCCAGCAGCCAAGTGGGGGGCCAAGAGACCCAGTACTTC. This encodes CASSQVGGQETQYF.

The gene calls are TRBV28 and TRBJ1-4; weak D call: TRBD1 (5 bases). Germline CDR1 is MDHEN and CDR2 is SYDVKM. The CDR3 consists of 14 residues. Trimming stripped 3 bases from V and 7 bases from J, with 12 bases between. CDR3 sequence reads: CASSFEGAGEKLFF. Written as DNA, the CDR3 is TGTGCCAGCAGTTTCGAAGGGGCCGGTGAAAAACTGTTTTTT.

The chain joins TRBV7-3 to TRBJ2-6, with D tentatively TRBD1 (5 bases). V was pared by 5 bases and J by 3 bases, with 8 bases between. CDR1 and CDR2 from the germline V gene are SGHTA and FQGTGA. The CDR3 runs to 14 residues. CDR3 in amino acids: CASSPGIGANVLTF. The CDR3 DNA follows: TGTGCCAGCAGCCCAGGGATTGGGGCCAACGTCCTGACTTTC. The full variable domain, rest sourced from reference TRBV7-3 and TRBJ2-6, is GAGVSQTPSNKVTEKGKYVELRCDPISGHTALYWYRQSLGQGPEFLIYFQGTGAADDSGLPNDRFFAVRPEGSVSTLKIQRTERGDSAVYLCASSPGIGANVLTFGAGSRLTVL.

This rearrangement joins TRBV27 to TRBJ1-5; D not resolved. Germline V CDR1 and CDR2: MNHEY, SMNVEV (reference sequence). The CDR3 length is 14 residues. The ends were cut back, 5 bases at V and 7 bases at J, with 15 bases in the middle. Written as DNA, the CDR3 is TGTGCCAGCAGTCTCGCCCGGACGGGGCAGCCCCAGCATTTT. This sequence encodes CASSLARTGQPQHF.

The CDR3 loop is CASGRETQYF. The CDR3 DNA follows: TGTGCCAGCGGGAGGGAGACCCAGTACTTC. The genes are TRBV2 and TRBJ2-5; weak D call: TRBD2 (6 bases). From germline, CDR1 is SNHLY and CDR2 FYNNEI. V lost 8 bases and J 5 bases, leaving 6 bases between the germline ends. The CDR3 loop spans 10 amino acids.

The chain links TRBV25-1 to TRBJ2-1, with D maybe TRBD1 (5 bases). The CDR3 loop spans 17 amino acids. The V gene's germline CDR1 is MGHDK and CDR2 SYGVNS. The germline V and J ends were trimmed by 3 bases and 0 bases, with 15 bases remaining between them. The CDR3 nucleotides are TGTGCCAGCAGTGACCGGACACCCCTCCGCTCCTACAATGAGCAGTTCTTC. Its translation is CASSDRTPLRSYNEQFF.

The J gene is TRBJ1-5, the V gene TRBV28; 10 nucleotides line up with TRBD1. The CDR3 loop spans 17 amino acids. From germline, CDR1 is MDHEN and CDR2 SYDVKM. Germline trimming cut 7 bases from V and 0 bases from J; bases unmatched to any gene: 9. The CDR3 DNA reads as TGTGCCAGCACCTTTGACAGGGGGCGCGGTAGCAATCAGCCCCAGCATTTT. As protein: CASTFDRGRGSNQPQHF.

CDR3 amino acids: CASSQGGRTEAFF. Written as DNA, the CDR3 is TGTGCCAGCAGCCAAGGAGGTCGGACTGAAGCTTTCTTT. The chain combines TRBV3-1 (or the pseudogene TRBV3-2) with TRBJ1-1, with D uncertain. Per the germline V gene, CDR1 is LGHDT and CDR2 is YNNKEL (reference sequence). The CDR3 covers 13 residues. Trimming removed 1 base from V and 5 bases from J, with 8 bases in between.

The gene calls are TRBV3-1 (or the pseudogene TRBV3-2) and TRBJ2-3, with a tentative D call TRBD2 (6 bases). Germline V lookup: CDR1 LGHDT, CDR2 YNNKEL (reference sequence). V lost 1 base to trimming and J lost 2 bases, with 10 bases between them. CDR3 length: 15 residues. The CDR3 coding sequence is TGTGCCAGCAGCCAAGTAGCTAGCGCCACAGATACGCAGTATTTT. As protein: CASSQVASATDTQYF.

A note on this clone: One end of the junction does not line up with germline, which may come from a read error. The chain links TRBV2 to TRBJ2-3; no firm D call. The CDR3 consists of 9 residues. Germline CDR1 SNHLY, CDR2 FYNNEI. The CDR3 reads CASSKFGPF. The CDR3 DNA reads as TGTGCCAGCAGTAAATTCGGTCCTTTT. The whole variable domain, remainder taken from reference TRBV2 and TRBJ2-3, is EPEVTQTPSHQVTQMGQEVILRCVPISNHLYFYWYRQILGQKVEFLVSFYNNEISEKSEIFDDQFSVERPDGSNFTLKIRSTKLEDSAMYFCASSKFGPFGPGTRLTVL.

The V gene is TRBV5-1, the J gene TRBJ1-1, with a tentative D call TRBD1 (5 bases). The CDR3 consists of 15 residues. Trimming shortened V by 3 bases and J by 1 base, and 13 bases separated the two germline ends. Germline-derived CDR1 and CDR2 are SGHRS and YFSETQ. This CDR3 is CASSSSGTSNTEAFF. The DNA of the CDR3 is TGCGCCAGCAGCTCTTCCGGGACTTCGAACACTGAAGCTTTCTTT.

The rearrangement joins TRBV27 to TRBJ2-2; D possibly corresponds to TRBD1 (5 bases). The CDR3 spans 15 residues. Between the trimmed V and J ends, which lost 7 bases and 4 bases, there was a span of 16 bases. The germline V gene encodes CDR1 MNHEY and CDR2 SMNVEV (reference sequence). CDR3 sequence (DNA): TGTGCCAGCAAGATGCTGGACAACCCCACCGGGGAGCTGTTTTTT. It yields the protein CASKMLDNPTGELFF.

The chain is built from TRBV6-4 and TRBJ1-2; a possible D gene is TRBD1 (5 bases). V lost 5 bases to trimming and J lost 1 base, with 11 bases between them. CDR3 size: 14 residues. In germline, CDR1 is MRHNA, CDR2 SNTAGT. The CDR3 nucleotides read TGTGCCAGCAGTCCCGCCGACAGTAACTATGGCTACACCTTC. This codes for CASSPADSNYGYTF.

The J gene is TRBJ1-5, the V gene TRBV15; the D is unclear. CDR1 LNHNV and CDR2 YYDKDF come from the germline V gene (reference sequence). V lost 0 bases to trimming and J lost 0 bases, with 6 bases between them. CDR3 length equals 15 residues. The CDR3 here is CATSRERYSNQPQHF. The DNA for the CDR3 is TGTGCCACCAGCAGAGAACGCTATAGCAATCAGCCCCAGCATTTT.

The chain has TRBV19 and TRBJ1-1, with D possibly matching TRBD1 (5 bases). This CDR3 region has 17 residues. Trimming left V 5 bases short and J 1 base short, with 20 bases between. Per the germline V gene, CDR1 is LNHDA and CDR2 is SQIVND (reference sequence). The DNA for the CDR3 is TGTGCCAGTAGTGCTCTCCTGGGGGAGGGGTCGAACACTGAAGCTTTCTTT. Translating it yields CASSALLGEGSNTEAFF.

CDR3 sequence: CASSLSQGGFLSTEAFF. In nucleotides, the CDR3 is TGTGCCAGCAGCTTGTCGCAGGGAGGATTCTTGAGCACTGAAGCTTTCTTT. The chain has TRBV5-8 and TRBJ1-1; D is perhaps TRBD1 (5 bases). Looked up from germline, CDR1 is SGHTS and CDR2 is YDEGEE. This CDR3 has 17 residues. Trimming removed 1 base at V and 4 bases at J, with 20 bases between.

The chain joins TRBV3-1 (or the pseudogene TRBV3-2) to TRBJ1-2; 8 bases match TRBD1. CDR1 and CDR2 from the germline V gene are LGHDT and YNNKEL (reference sequence). V lost 1 base and J lost 3; bases outside the gene matches: 4. The length of the CDR3 is 15 residues. The DNA for the CDR3 is TGTGCCAGCAGCCAAGCCGGGACAGGATACTATGGCTACACCTTC. Protein product: CASSQAGTGYYGYTF.